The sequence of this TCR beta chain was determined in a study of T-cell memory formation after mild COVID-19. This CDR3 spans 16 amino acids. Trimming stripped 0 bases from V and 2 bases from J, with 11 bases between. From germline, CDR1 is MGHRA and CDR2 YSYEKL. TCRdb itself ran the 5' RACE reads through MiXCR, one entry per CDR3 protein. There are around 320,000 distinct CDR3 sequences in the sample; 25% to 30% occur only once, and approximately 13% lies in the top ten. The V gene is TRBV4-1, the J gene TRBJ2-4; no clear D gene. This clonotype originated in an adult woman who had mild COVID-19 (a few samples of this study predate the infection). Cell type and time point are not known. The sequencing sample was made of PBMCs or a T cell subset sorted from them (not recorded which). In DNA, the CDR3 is TGCGCCAGCAGCCAAGAAATGGGTCCTACCAAAAACATTCAGTACTTC. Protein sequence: CASSQEMGPTKNIQYF.